This T cell receptor (beta chain) was found in a study of T cells after yellow fever vaccination. TCRdb called the 5' RACE reads again in MiXCR, with one record for every CDR3 protein. The table has some 300,000 distinct CDR3 sequences, 3% to 4.5% seen once. Germline V gene data show CDR1 as MNHEY and CDR2 as SVGEGT. V lost 4 bases and J lost 5, with 20 bases in between. The CDR3 length is 16 residues. There are many counts of this clonotype. The chain carries TRBV6-2 or TRBV6-3 and TRBJ2-5; the D call may be TRBD1 or TRBD2 (5 bases each). This receptor was taken from a man aged 18-30 years who received the YFV17D yellow fever vaccine. The source material was PBMCs, sampled on the day of the yellow fever booster vaccination. The CDR3 DNA sequence: TGTGCCAGCAGTTTCACCCCGGGACCCCGAGTGGAGACCCAGTACTTC. It encodes CASSFTPGPRVETQYF.